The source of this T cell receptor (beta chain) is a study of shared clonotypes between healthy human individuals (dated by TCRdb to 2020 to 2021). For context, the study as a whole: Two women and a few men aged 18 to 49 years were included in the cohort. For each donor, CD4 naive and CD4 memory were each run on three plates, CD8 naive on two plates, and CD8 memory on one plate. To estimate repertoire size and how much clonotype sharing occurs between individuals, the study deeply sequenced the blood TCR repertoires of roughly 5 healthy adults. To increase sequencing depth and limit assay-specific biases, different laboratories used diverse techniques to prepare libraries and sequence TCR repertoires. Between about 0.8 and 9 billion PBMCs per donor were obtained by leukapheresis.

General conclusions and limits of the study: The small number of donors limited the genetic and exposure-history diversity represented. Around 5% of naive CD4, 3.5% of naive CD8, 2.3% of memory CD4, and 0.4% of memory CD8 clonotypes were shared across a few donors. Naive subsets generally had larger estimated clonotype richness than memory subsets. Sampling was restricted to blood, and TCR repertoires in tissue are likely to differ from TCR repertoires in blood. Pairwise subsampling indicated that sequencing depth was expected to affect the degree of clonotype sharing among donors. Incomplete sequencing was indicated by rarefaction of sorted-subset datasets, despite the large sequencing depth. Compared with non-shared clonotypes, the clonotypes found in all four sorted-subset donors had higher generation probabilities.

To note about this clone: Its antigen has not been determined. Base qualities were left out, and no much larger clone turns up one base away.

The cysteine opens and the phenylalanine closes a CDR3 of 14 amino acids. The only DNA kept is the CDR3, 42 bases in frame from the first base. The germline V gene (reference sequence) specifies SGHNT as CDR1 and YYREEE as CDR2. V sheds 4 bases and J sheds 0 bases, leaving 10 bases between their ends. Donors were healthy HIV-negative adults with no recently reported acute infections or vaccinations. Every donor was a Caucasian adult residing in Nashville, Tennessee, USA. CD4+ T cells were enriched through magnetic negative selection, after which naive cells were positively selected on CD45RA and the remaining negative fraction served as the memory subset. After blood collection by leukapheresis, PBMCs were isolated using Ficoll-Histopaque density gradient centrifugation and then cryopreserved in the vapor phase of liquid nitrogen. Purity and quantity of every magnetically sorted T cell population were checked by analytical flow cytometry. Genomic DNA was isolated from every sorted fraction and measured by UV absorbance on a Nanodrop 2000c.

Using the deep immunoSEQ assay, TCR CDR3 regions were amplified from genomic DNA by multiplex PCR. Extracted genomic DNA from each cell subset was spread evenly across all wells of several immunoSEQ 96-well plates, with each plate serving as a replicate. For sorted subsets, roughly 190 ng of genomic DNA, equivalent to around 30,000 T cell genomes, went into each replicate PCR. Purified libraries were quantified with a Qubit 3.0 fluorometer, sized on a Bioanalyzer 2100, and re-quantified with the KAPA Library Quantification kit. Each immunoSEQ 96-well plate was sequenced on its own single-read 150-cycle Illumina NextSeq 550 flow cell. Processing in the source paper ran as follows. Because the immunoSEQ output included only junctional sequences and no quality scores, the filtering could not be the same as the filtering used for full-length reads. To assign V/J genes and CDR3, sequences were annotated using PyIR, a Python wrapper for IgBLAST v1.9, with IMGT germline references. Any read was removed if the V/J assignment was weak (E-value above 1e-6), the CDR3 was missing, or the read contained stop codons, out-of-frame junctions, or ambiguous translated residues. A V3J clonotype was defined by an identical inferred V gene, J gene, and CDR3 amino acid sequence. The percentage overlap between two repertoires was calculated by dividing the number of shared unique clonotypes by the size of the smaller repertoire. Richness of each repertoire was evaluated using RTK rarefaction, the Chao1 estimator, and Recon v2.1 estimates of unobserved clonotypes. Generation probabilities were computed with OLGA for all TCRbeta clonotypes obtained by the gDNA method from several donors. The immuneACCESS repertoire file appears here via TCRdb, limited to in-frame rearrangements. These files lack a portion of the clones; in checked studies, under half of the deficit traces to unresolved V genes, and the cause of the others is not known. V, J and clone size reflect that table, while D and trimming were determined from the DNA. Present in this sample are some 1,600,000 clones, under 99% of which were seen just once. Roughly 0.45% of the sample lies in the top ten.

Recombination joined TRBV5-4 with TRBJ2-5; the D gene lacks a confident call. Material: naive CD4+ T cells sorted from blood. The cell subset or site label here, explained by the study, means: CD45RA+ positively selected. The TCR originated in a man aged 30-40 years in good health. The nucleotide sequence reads TGTGCCAGCAGCCTGGAGACTTACCAAGAGACCCAGTACTTC. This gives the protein CASSLETYQETQYF.